This is a list of T cell receptor beta chains from one sample in a study of blood T cell repertoires in COVID-19. Measured with immunoSEQ multiplex PCR; TCRdb has only the in-frame clones, and not every one. This sample has around 200,000 clones, with under 80% found just once. Sequencing was carried out using peripheral blood. The receptors come from a woman in her 50s with acute or convalescent COVID-19. Both conserved end residues are trimmed from each CDR3. Clone size is stated in some rows and not others, as once, few, many or a class when expanded.

clone_size j_call v_call cdr3_aa
. TRBJ1-2 TRBV6-6 ASNSGQLLGYGYT
. TRBJ1-5 TRBV27 ASSRQGNQPQH
. TRBJ1-4 TRBV29-1 SVDASGTGNEKLF
. TRBJ1-2 TRBV5-1 ASSLNSGTGVNYGYT
. TRBJ2-7 TRBV27 ASRTDRPGYEQY
. TRBJ2-1 TRBV7-2 ASSQGTSGGEITGL
. TRBJ1-2 TRBV30 AWLRTGGVNYGYT
. TRBJ2-5 TRBV5-4 ASSSEGGAGWTQY
. TRBJ2-6 TRBV29-1 SVVKTFGGSGANVLT
. TRBJ1-3 TRBV9 ASSPQGRSGNTIY
. TRBJ1-6 TRBV6-1 ASSDAPSSYNSPLH
. TRBJ2-1 TRBV5-1 ASSRGGPTSNEQF
. TRBJ1-2 TRBV3-1/TRBV3-2 ASSRQGAPDYGYT
. TRBJ1-2 TRBV3-1/TRBV3-2 ASSQGQDNYGYT
. TRBJ2-4 TRBV27 ASSWTSEQDIQY
few TRBJ1-6 TRBV18 ASSPGQTSPLH
. TRBJ2-1 TRBV10-3 AIISDPDRPVNEQF
. TRBJ1-1 TRBV5-4 ASSRGGYSEAF
. TRBJ1-6 TRBV6-5 ASNREVVNSPLH
. TRBJ1-1 TRBV11-2 ASSLKVRGQGDVDTEAF
. TRBJ2-5 TRBV28 ASTSGTFSDWRRETQY
. TRBJ2-4 TRBV18 ASSPYGAGSAKNIQY
. TRBJ1-1 TRBV6-5 ATAGLGTEAF
. TRBJ1-1 TRBV6-2/TRBV6-3 ASSLPGQGPNTEAF
. TRBJ1-1 TRBV6-1 ASSEYLTGEAF
. TRBJ2-5 TRBV5-1 ASSLSGQRAETQY
once TRBJ2-7 TRBV6-2/TRBV6-3 ASSYTSGRSYLYEQY
. TRBJ1-1 TRBV5-1 ASFLGQGKAGGTEAF
. TRBJ1-5 TRBV5-8 ASSLSRYQPQH